The rows below give T cell receptor beta chains drawn from one sample of a study of T cells after yellow fever vaccination. TCRdb reanalysed the 5' RACE reads using MiXCR and keeps one entry per CDR3 protein. Here the sample spans about 310,000 distinct CDR3 sequences, 3% to 4.5% being singletons. The sequences come from PBMCs, collected on the day of the yellow fever booster vaccination. All receptors come from a man aged 18 to 29 who received the YFV17D yellow fever vaccine. Each CDR3 is given with its conserved first and last residue. Fields, in order: CDR3 DNA, CDR3 protein, D gene, V gene, CDR3 length, J gene, clone size. D genes are given only for firm matches. The size entry is marked missing in some rows and otherwise reads once, few, many or a size class.

DNA: TGCGCCAGCAGCCAAGATGAGGTCGGGCGGGGGGTGATCTACGAGCAGTACTTC
CDR3: CASSQDEVGRGVIYEQYF
D: TRBD2
V: TRBV4-1
length: 18
J: TRBJ2-7
size: many

DNA: TGTGCCAGCAGTTTAGCGTATAAGGGGGTCAATGAGCAGTTCTTC
CDR3: CASSLAYKGVNEQFF
D: NA
V: TRBV12-3/TRBV12-4
length: 15
J: TRBJ2-1
size: many

DNA: TGTGCCAGCAGCGTCAGGGGAAACCGAGGGAATGAGCAGTTCTTC
CDR3: CASSVRGNRGNEQFF
D: NA
V: TRBV9
length: 15
J: TRBJ2-1
size: many

DNA: TGTGCCAGCAGTGCCCTAGCGGGCCGCGAGCAGTTCTTC
CDR3: CASSALAGREQFF
D: TRBD2
V: TRBV6-4
length: 13
J: TRBJ2-1
size: few

DNA: TGTGCCAGCAGCCAAGATGTTAGGGATCAGCCCCAGCATTTT
CDR3: CASSQDVRDQPQHF
D: NA
V: TRBV4-2
length: 14
J: TRBJ1-5
size: NA

DNA: TGCGCCAGCAGCTTGGAAGCGGGGGGGCCACGTACCGGGGAGCTGTTTTTT
CDR3: CASSLEAGGPRTGELFF
D: TRBD2
V: TRBV5-1
length: 17
J: TRBJ2-2
size: NA

DNA: TGCAGTGCTATCCGGGACAGGTCTAGCACAGATACGCAGTATTTT
CDR3: CSAIRDRSSTDTQYF
D: TRBD1
V: TRBV20-1
length: 15
J: TRBJ2-3
size: NA

DNA: TGTGCCAGCAATCCTCGAGGGTTAGGTGAAAAACTGTTTTTT
CDR3: CASNPRGLGEKLFF
D: NA
V: TRBV12-3/TRBV12-4
length: 14
J: TRBJ1-4
size: few

DNA: TGCAGTGCGGCGACGGTCTCCCACAATGAGCAGTTCTTC
CDR3: CSAATVSHNEQFF
D: NA
V: TRBV20-1
length: 13
J: TRBJ2-1
size: many

DNA: TGTGCCAGCAGTTACGAGCGGGGGGCACGGGAAAAACTGTTTTTT
CDR3: CASSYERGAREKLFF
D: NA
V: TRBV6-5
length: 15
J: TRBJ1-4
size: NA

DNA: TGTGCCACCAGTGATCGGAGGGTTAGGTCCGGGACAGGGGGCAATCAGCCCCAGCATTTT
CDR3: CATSDRRVRSGTGGNQPQHF
D: TRBD1
V: TRBV24-1
length: 20
J: TRBJ1-5
size: NA

DNA: TGTGCCAGCAGTGACTACAGGGGGCGAGAGCAGTTCTTC
CDR3: CASSDYRGREQFF
D: TRBD1
V: TRBV6-2/TRBV6-3
length: 13
J: TRBJ2-1
size: many

DNA: TGCAGCGTTGATGAGGGATTTTGGTATGGCTACACCTTC
CDR3: CSVDEGFWYGYTF
D: NA
V: TRBV29-1
length: 13
J: TRBJ1-2
size: NA

DNA: TGTGCCAGCAAGCGGGGGACAGGGGGTGCAGATACGCAGTATTTT
CDR3: CASKRGTGGADTQYF
D: TRBD1
V: TRBV2
length: 15
J: TRBJ2-3
size: many

DNA: TGTGCCAGCACCTCATTGCGCAACGGGGGTGAAGCTTTCTTT
CDR3: CASTSLRNGGEAFF
D: NA
V: TRBV7-2
length: 14
J: TRBJ1-1
size: few

DNA: TGTGCCAGCTCACCATTCGGGGTCTTCAATCAGCCCCAGCATTTT
CDR3: CASSPFGVFNQPQHF
D: NA
V: TRBV18
length: 15
J: TRBJ1-5
size: few

DNA: TGTGCCAGCAGCTCTCCCCCCCAAGAGACCCAGTACTTC
CDR3: CASSSPPQETQYF
D: NA
V: TRBV7-2
length: 13
J: TRBJ2-5
size: many

DNA: TGTGCCAGCAGTCCGGGACAGGGGATGAACACTGAAGCTTTCTTT
CDR3: CASSPGQGMNTEAFF
D: TRBD1
V: TRBV6-6
length: 15
J: TRBJ1-1
size: many

DNA: TGTGCCAGCAGCCCCAGTAGCAATCAGCCCCAGCATTTT
CDR3: CASSPSSNQPQHF
D: NA
V: TRBV7-2
length: 13
J: TRBJ1-5
size: NA

DNA: TGTGCCAGCAGCTTAGGCAAAGCGGAAGCTTTCTTT
CDR3: CASSLGKAEAFF
D: NA
V: TRBV7-9
length: 12
J: TRBJ1-1
size: many

DNA: TGTGCCAGCAGCCAAGGGACCCGGGCACAAGACACAGATACGCAGTATTTT
CDR3: CASSQGTRAQDTDTQYF
D: NA
V: TRBV3-1
length: 17
J: TRBJ2-3
size: NA

DNA: TGTGCCATCAGTGAAGCTAGCGGGTCGGAAAACATTCAGTACTTC
CDR3: CAISEASGSENIQYF
D: TRBD2
V: TRBV10-3
length: 15
J: TRBJ2-4
size: many

DNA: TGTGCCAGCAGTTCCGGGACAGGCAGCTCCTACGAGCAGTACTTC
CDR3: CASSSGTGSSYEQYF
D: TRBD1
V: TRBV6-2/TRBV6-3
length: 15
J: TRBJ2-7
size: many

DNA: TGTGCCACCTCAACAGGGAGGAGCAGGAACACTGAAGCTTTCTTT
CDR3: CATSTGRSRNTEAFF
D: NA
V: TRBV24-1
length: 15
J: TRBJ1-1
size: few

DNA: TGTGCCAGCTCACGAACCGAGAACACCGGGGAGCTGTTTTTT
CDR3: CASSRTENTGELFF
D: NA
V: TRBV18
length: 14
J: TRBJ2-2
size: NA

DNA: TGCAGTGCCAAAAACCGCTGGCAGGTCCCTTATAGCAATCAGCCCCAGCATTTT
CDR3: CSAKNRWQVPYSNQPQHF
D: NA
V: TRBV20-1
length: 18
J: TRBJ1-5
size: many

DNA: TGCAGCGTTTCCAACACTGAAGCTTTCTTT
CDR3: CSVSNTEAFF
D: NA
V: TRBV29-1
length: 10
J: TRBJ1-1
size: many

DNA: TGCGCCAGCAGCCAAGCTACCTTTTCCACAGATACGCAGTATTTT
CDR3: CASSQATFSTDTQYF
D: NA
V: TRBV4-3
length: 15
J: TRBJ2-3
size: many

DNA: TGTGCCAGCAGTATTTGGACAGGTGTGAATTCTGGGGCCAACGTCCTGACTTTC
CDR3: CASSIWTGVNSGANVLTF
D: TRBD1
V: TRBV6-6
length: 18
J: TRBJ2-6
size: NA

DNA: TGTGCCAGCACCCCAGGGGGTTCGCACACCGGGGAGCTGTTTTTT
CDR3: CASTPGGSHTGELFF
D: TRBD1
V: TRBV7-2
length: 15
J: TRBJ2-2
size: many

DNA: TGTGCCAGTAGTATAGGGCGCGCATCTACAGATACGCAGTATTTT
CDR3: CASSIGRASTDTQYF
D: NA
V: TRBV19
length: 15
J: TRBJ2-3
size: few

DNA: TGTGCCAGCAGCTCACCCAGCTCTGAAAAACTGTTTTTT
CDR3: CASSSPSSEKLFF
D: NA
V: TRBV7-8
length: 13
J: TRBJ1-4
size: NA

DNA: TGCAGTGCTAGATCTGAAGTAGGAGTTCACGAGCAGTACTTC
CDR3: CSARSEVGVHEQYF
D: NA
V: TRBV20-1
length: 14
J: TRBJ2-7
size: many

DNA: TGTGCCAGCAGCCAAGATATAACCGGGGAGCTGTTTTTT
CDR3: CASSQDITGELFF
D: NA
V: TRBV3-1
length: 13
J: TRBJ2-2
size: NA

DNA: TGTGCCAGCAGCTCGATGGGAGCTGGCCGGGCTTTCTTT
CDR3: CASSSMGAGRAFF
D: NA
V: TRBV7-2
length: 13
J: TRBJ1-1
size: many

DNA: TGTGCCAGCAGTACAGGGGACTATGGCTACACCTTC
CDR3: CASSTGDYGYTF
D: TRBD1
V: TRBV6-5
length: 12
J: TRBJ1-2
size: few

DNA: TGTGCCAGCAGCCAAGTGCTGAGGGCGCCCGAGAATTCACCCCTCCACTTT
CDR3: CASSQVLRAPENSPLHF
D: NA
V: TRBV4-2
length: 17
J: TRBJ1-6
size: many

DNA: TGCGCCAGCAGCCAGTTAGGGGCAACTAATGAAAAACTGTTTTTT
CDR3: CASSQLGATNEKLFF
D: NA
V: TRBV4-3
length: 15
J: TRBJ1-4
size: many

DNA: TGCGCCAGCAGTCAGGGTTTTTCGCAGTATTTT
CDR3: CASSQGFSQYF
D: NA
V: TRBV4-1
length: 11
J: TRBJ2-3
size: NA

DNA: TGTGCCAGAAATCAGGGGGGGGTGAATGAAAAACTGTTTTTT
CDR3: CARNQGGVNEKLFF
D: NA
V: TRBV21-1
length: 14
J: TRBJ1-4
size: few

DNA: TGCGCCAGCAAGGGGGATACCGGGGAGCTGTTTTTT
CDR3: CASKGDTGELFF
D: NA
V: TRBV23-1
length: 12
J: TRBJ2-2
size: NA

DNA: TGTGCCAGCAGTGAAGAGGGGGACAGCTATGGCTACACCTTC
CDR3: CASSEEGDSYGYTF
D: TRBD1
V: TRBV2
length: 14
J: TRBJ1-2
size: many

DNA: TGTGCCAGCACCTTCCTCTGGGTCCCCAGTGGAGAGACCCAGTACTTC
CDR3: CASTFLWVPSGETQYF
D: NA
V: TRBV7-8
length: 16
J: TRBJ2-5
size: few

DNA: TGCAGTGCTAGAGGACTAGCGGGGGGACAAAGCTCCTACGAGCAGTACTTC
CDR3: CSARGLAGGQSSYEQYF
D: TRBD2
V: TRBV20-1
length: 17
J: TRBJ2-7
size: NA

DNA: TGCGCCAGCAGCTTGGCAGTGAATCAGGAGACCCAGTACTTC
CDR3: CASSLAVNQETQYF
D: NA
V: TRBV5-1
length: 14
J: TRBJ2-5
size: many